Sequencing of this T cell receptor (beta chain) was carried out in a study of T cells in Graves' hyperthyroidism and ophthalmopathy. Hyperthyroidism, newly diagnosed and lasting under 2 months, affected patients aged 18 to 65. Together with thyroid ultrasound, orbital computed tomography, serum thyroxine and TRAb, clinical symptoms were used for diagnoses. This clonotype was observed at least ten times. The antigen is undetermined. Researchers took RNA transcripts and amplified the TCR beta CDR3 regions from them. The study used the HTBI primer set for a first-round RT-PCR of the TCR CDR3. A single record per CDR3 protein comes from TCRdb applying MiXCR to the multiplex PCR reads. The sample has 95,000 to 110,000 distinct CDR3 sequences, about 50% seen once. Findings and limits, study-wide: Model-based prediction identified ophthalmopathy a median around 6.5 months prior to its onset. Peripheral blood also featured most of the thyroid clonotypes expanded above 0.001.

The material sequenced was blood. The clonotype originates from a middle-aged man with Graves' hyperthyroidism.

The CDR3 reads CASSQRFPDSDTQYF. The CDR3 DNA follows: TGCGCCAGCAGCCAACGCTTCCCCGATTCAGATACGCAGTATTTT. This sequence joins TRBV4-1 and TRBJ2-3; no clear D. The CDR3 is made up of 15 amino acids. CDR1 is MGHRA, CDR2 YSYEKL, per germline. V was cut by 2 bases and J by 4 bases, with 13 bases left in between.